The rows below give T cell receptor beta chains drawn from one sample of a study of shared clonotypes between healthy human individuals. TCRdb's copy holds only in-frame clones and misses some; the assay was immunoSEQ multiplex PCR. The data show about 1 million clones, with roughly 75% seen just once and roughly 1.5% held by the top ten. Sequencing was done on a sample of memory CD4+ T cells sorted from blood. These receptors originate from a man younger than 35 in good health. Both conserved end residues are part of each CDR3. The order of the fields is V gene, clone size, D gene, J gene, CDR3 protein, CDR3 DNA. D genes are given only for firm matches. Not all rows give a size; the values are once, few, many and, for expanded clones, a class.

V gene: TRBV11-3; clone size: few; D gene: -; J gene: TRBJ2-1; CDR3 protein: CASSFDLGHEQFF; CDR3 DNA: TGTGCCAGCAGCTTTGACTTGGGGCATGAGCAGTTCTTC
V gene: TRBV6-6; clone size: -; D gene: -; J gene: TRBJ1-1; CDR3 protein: CASVEREGNTEAFF; CDR3 DNA: TGTGCCAGCGTCGAGAGGGAGGGAAACACTGAAGCTTTCTTT
V gene: TRBV27; clone size: -; D gene: -; J gene: TRBJ2-7; CDR3 protein: CASSLGRGEEQYF; CDR3 DNA: TGTGCCAGCAGTTTGGGACGGGGTGAAGAGCAGTACTTC
V gene: TRBV27; clone size: -; D gene: TRBD1; J gene: TRBJ2-1; CDR3 protein: CASRGQGGYNEQFF; CDR3 DNA: TGTGCCAGCAGGGGACAGGGAGGCTACAATGAGCAGTTCTTC
V gene: TRBV5-6; clone size: -; D gene: -; J gene: TRBJ1-1; CDR3 protein: CASSRAGGYMNTEAFF; CDR3 DNA: TGTGCCAGCAGCCGTGCGGGGGGTTACATGAACACTGAAGCTTTCTTT
V gene: TRBV7-2; clone size: -; D gene: -; J gene: TRBJ2-5; CDR3 protein: CASSLVGSEQETQYF; CDR3 DNA: TGTGCCAGCAGCTTAGTTGGTTCAGAACAAGAGACCCAGTACTTC
V gene: TRBV7-2; clone size: -; D gene: -; J gene: TRBJ2-6; CDR3 protein: CASSQTSSGANVLTF; CDR3 DNA: TGTGCCAGCAGCCAAACTAGCTCCGGGGCCAACGTCCTGACTTTC
V gene: TRBV11-2; clone size: -; D gene: -; J gene: TRBJ2-5; CDR3 protein: CASSSGPEQYF; CDR3 DNA: TGTGCCAGCAGCTCGGGACCAGAGCAGTACTTC
V gene: TRBV2; clone size: -; D gene: TRBD1; J gene: TRBJ1-1; CDR3 protein: CASSDEGGGTEAFF; CDR3 DNA: TGTGCCAGCAGTGATGAAGGGGGCGGCACTGAAGCTTTCTTT
V gene: TRBV7-9; clone size: -; D gene: -; J gene: TRBJ1-2; CDR3 protein: CASKTSPGGYTF; CDR3 DNA: TGTGCCAGCAAGACGTCTCCGGGAGGCTACACCTTC
V gene: TRBV7-6; clone size: -; D gene: -; J gene: TRBJ1-1; CDR3 protein: CASSLMLVDGGTEAFF; CDR3 DNA: TGTGCCAGCAGCTTAATGTTGGTGGACGGAGGCACTGAAGCTTTCTTT
V gene: TRBV7-2; clone size: -; D gene: -; J gene: TRBJ2-7; CDR3 protein: CASSTRQSYEQYF; CDR3 DNA: TGTGCCAGCAGCACCCGACAATCCTACGAGCAGTACTTC
V gene: TRBV18; clone size: -; D gene: TRBD2; J gene: TRBJ2-5; CDR3 protein: CASSRPLAGGQETQYF; CDR3 DNA: TGTGCCAGCTCACGACCACTAGCGGGAGGCCAAGAGACCCAGTACTTC
V gene: TRBV6-1; clone size: -; D gene: TRBD2; J gene: TRBJ2-7; CDR3 protein: CASSANSGTSAYTYEQYF; CDR3 DNA: TGTGCCAGCAGTGCCAACTCCGGGACTAGCGCGTATACCTACGAGCAGTACTTC
V gene: TRBV7-9; clone size: -; D gene: TRBD1; J gene: TRBJ1-5; CDR3 protein: CASSLAGGADQPQHF; CDR3 DNA: TGTGCCAGCAGCTTAGCAGGGGGCGCCGATCAGCCCCAGCATTTT
V gene: TRBV10-3; clone size: -; D gene: -; J gene: TRBJ1-1; CDR3 protein: CAISEEGRAEAFF; CDR3 DNA: TGTGCCATCAGTGAGGAAGGTAGGGCTGAAGCTTTCTTT
V gene: TRBV6-5; clone size: -; D gene: TRBD1; J gene: TRBJ2-3; CDR3 protein: CASRRTGLSDTQYF; CDR3 DNA: TGTGCCAGCAGGAGGACAGGGTTGTCAGATACGCAGTATTTT
V gene: TRBV7-2; clone size: -; D gene: -; J gene: TRBJ2-7; CDR3 protein: CASSTSAAFLYEQYF; CDR3 DNA: TGTGCCAGCAGCACATCGGCGGCTTTCCTCTACGAGCAGTACTTC
V gene: TRBV7-2; clone size: -; D gene: -; J gene: TRBJ2-2; CDR3 protein: CASSLSFGELFF; CDR3 DNA: TGTGCCAGCAGCTTGTCTTTCGGGGAGCTGTTTTTT
V gene: TRBV30; clone size: -; D gene: -; J gene: TRBJ1-2; CDR3 protein: CAWTPRDYGYTF; CDR3 DNA: TGTGCCTGGACTCCGAGGGACTATGGCTACACCTTC
V gene: TRBV30; clone size: -; D gene: -; J gene: TRBJ1-4; CDR3 protein: CAWDSRYNEKLFF; CDR3 DNA: TGTGCCTGGGACAGCCGCTATAATGAAAAACTGTTTTTT
V gene: TRBV28; clone size: -; D gene: -; J gene: TRBJ1-4; CDR3 protein: CASSTRFATNEKLFF; CDR3 DNA: TGTGCCAGCAGCACGCGTTTTGCAACTAATGAAAAACTGTTTTTT